What follows are 25 T cell receptor beta chains derived from one specimen sequenced in a study of blood T cells in healthy people across ages. Alongside a J-beta primer mix, a sample-barcoded 5' primer served in a second PCR lasting about 7 to 11 cycles. TCRdb recomputed calls from the 5' RACE reads with MiXCR, one row per CDR3 protein. The table includes 1.5 million to 2 million distinct CDR3 sequences, roughly 32% detected once. Sequencing input: blood. The source of these receptors is a woman under 40 in good health.

V and J are TRBV4-3 and TRBJ2-1; TRBD2 aligns across 10 bases. Trimming at V came to 0 bases and at J to 4 bases, leaving 3 bases not matched to a gene. Germline CDR1 and CDR2: LGHNA and YSLEER. The CDR3 is 16 amino acids. CDR3 protein: CASSQEVAGGYNEQFF. The CDR3 nucleotides read TGCGCCAGCAGCCAAGAGGTAGCGGGAGGTTACAATGAGCAGTTCTTC.

V and J are TRBV20-1 and TRBJ2-1; 9 bases are shared with TRBD2. The CDR3 is made up of 15 amino acids. V shed 0 bases, J shed 5 bases, and the junction held 5 bases outside the gene matches. Germline V lookup: CDR1 DFQATT, CDR2 SNEGSKA (reference sequence). CDR3 protein: CSARERVAGDNEQFF. Here the CDR3 DNA reads TGCAGTGCTAGAGAGAGGGTAGCGGGGGACAATGAGCAGTTCTTC.

This clonotype has just a few counts. This rearrangement joins TRBV11-1 to TRBJ1-1; 7 bases match TRBD1. V shed 5 bases, J shed 5 bases, and the junction held 11 bases outside the gene matches. CDR1 SGHAT and CDR2 FQDESV come from the germline V gene (reference sequence). This CDR3 spans 15 amino acids. DNA for the CDR3: TGTGCCAGCAGCCTAGTAACAGGGGCGGTAACTGAAGCTTTCTTT. It codes for CASSLVTGAVTEAFF.

This clonotype was recorded a few times. V usage is TRBV7-2 and J usage is TRBJ1-6; no clear D. CDR1 and CDR2 (germline): SGHTA, FQGNSA. The CDR3 is 14 residues long. With 3 bases removed from V and 5 bases from J, the gap between germline ends came to 8 bases. CDR3 sequence: CASSFVGNNSPLHF. The CDR3 coding sequence is TGTGCCAGCAGCTTTGTCGGAAATAATTCACCCCTCCACTTT.

The rearrangement joins TRBV4-1 to TRBJ2-1, with D uncertain. Trimming removed 3 bases at V and 5 bases at J, with 8 bases between. This CDR3 is built from 13 residues. From germline, CDR1 is MGHRA and CDR2 YSYEKL. DNA of the CDR3: TGCGCCAGCAGCCAGGGAATCCACAATGAGCAGTTCTTC. Amino acid sequence: CASSQGIHNEQFF.

This chain connects TRBV20-1 to TRBJ2-3, with TRBD1 identical over 12 bases. This CDR3 has 14 amino acids. Germline CDR1 and CDR2: DFQATT and SNEGSKA (reference sequence). J lost 4 bases, V lost 6 bases, and 5 bases had no gene match. CDR3 in amino acids: CSADRDRGPDTQYF. The CDR3 nucleotides read TGCAGTGCGGACCGGGACAGGGGGCCAGATACGCAGTATTTT.

The chain joins TRBV29-1 to TRBJ1-1; no firm D call. There are 11 residues in the CDR3. Germline lookup yields CDR1 SQVTM and CDR2 ANQGSEA. V lost 5 bases and J 5 bases, leaving 9 bases between the germline ends. This CDR3 reads CSVSDRTEAFF. Here the CDR3 DNA reads TGCAGCGTTAGCGACCGTACTGAAGCTTTCTTT.

The chain carries TRBV28 and TRBJ2-3, with 7 bases lining up with TRBD1. Germline-derived CDR1 and CDR2 are MDHEN and SYDVKM. The CDR3 spans 14 residues. With V trimmed by 7 bases and J by 3 bases, 7 bases remained unmatched. The CDR3 DNA sequence: TGTGCCAGCAAGGGGGCCCCTCCTACAGATACGCAGTATTTT. This codes for CASKGAPPTDTQYF.

As for this clonotype: A read error may account for a junction end that differs from germline. The V call is TRBV20-1, the J call TRBJ1-5; 8 bases align to TRBD1. The CDR3 has 15 residues. Germline V CDR1 and CDR2: DFQATT, SNEGSKA (reference sequence). DNA for the CDR3: TGTAGTGCGAGAACAGGGGGGCATAGCAATCAGCCCCAGCATTTT. Translation gives CSARTGGHSNQPQHF.

The V call is TRBV6-2 or TRBV6-3, the J call TRBJ1-4; tentatively, D is TRBD1 (5 bases). CDR1 and CDR2 (germline): MNHEY, SVGEGT. The length of the CDR3 is 15 residues. V was clipped by 7 bases and J by 8 bases, with 20 bases between them. The chain's CDR3 is CASTPRGPSPEKLFF. The CDR3 DNA sequence: TGTGCCAGCACTCCCCGGGGACCTTCCCCGGAAAAACTGTTTTTT.

The chain carries TRBV13 and TRBJ2-5; 11 bases align to TRBD2. The germline V gene has CDR1 PRHDT and CDR2 FYEKMQ (reference sequence). Germline trimming cut 5 bases from V and 3 bases from J; bases unmatched to any gene: 2. The CDR3 is 14 amino acids. CDR3 nucleotide sequence: TGTGCCAGCAGCGATAGCGGGGGGGAAGAGACCCAGTACTTC. Translation: CASSDSGGEETQYF.

As to this clonotype: At one end, the junction sequence differs from germline, possibly due to a read error. The chain couples TRBV3-1 to TRBJ1-4; no clear D. Per germline, CDR1 LGHDT and CDR2 YNNKEL (reference sequence). The CDR3 is 15 residues long. The DNA of the CDR3 is TGTGCCAGCAGCCACCGACCTTCAACTAATAAAAAACTGTTTTTT. Amino acids: CASSHRPSTNKKLFF.

This clonotype was observed a handful of times. A junction end diverges from the germline sequence, so it may reflect a read error. The chain combines TRBV5-5 with TRBJ1-2; 8 bases line up with TRBD1. CDR3 size: 16 residues. Germline V gene sequence: CDR1 SGHKS, CDR2 YYEKEE (reference sequence). CDR3 sequence (DNA): TGTGCCGGCAGCACCAGACAGGGGTCTTTTAACTATGGCTACACCTTC. Its protein product is CAGSTRQGSFNYGYTF. Variable domain in full (rest from reference TRBV5-5 and TRBJ1-2): DAGVTQSPTHLIKTRGQQVTLRCSPISGHKSVSWYQQVLGQGPQFIFQYYEKEERGRGNFPDRFSARQFPNYSSELNVNALLLGDSALYLCAGSTRQGSFNYGYTFGSGTRLTVV.

Concerning this clonotype: Given a much more abundant clone one base away, this may be a read error. The genes are TRBV29-1 and TRBJ2-3; no definite D call. The germline V and J ends were trimmed by 7 bases and 2 bases, with 10 bases remaining between them. The CDR3 consists of 12 residues. CDR1 is SQVTM and CDR2 is ANQGSEA in the germline V gene. The DNA for the CDR3 is TGCAGCGGACGGTCCTCCACAGATACGCAGTATTTT. This gives the protein CSGRSSTDTQYF.

The chain uses TRBV27 and TRBJ2-5; 10 nucleotides match TRBD2. The germline V gene encodes CDR1 MNHEY and CDR2 SMNVEV (reference sequence). CDR3 length: 15 residues. V trimming: 5 bases; J trimming: 2 bases; junction bases outside the gene matches: 5. CDR3 loop: CASSPTSGEQETQYF. CDR3 nucleotide sequence: TGTGCCAGCAGTCCTACTAGCGGGGAACAAGAGACCCAGTACTTC.

About this clonotype: A single base separates this from a much larger clone, so it may be a read error. The chain uses TRBV10-2 and TRBJ2-5; TRBD2 matches 11 bases. The J call may be incorrect, as the DNA end agrees better with TRBJ2-7. Germline-derived CDR1 and CDR2 are WSHSY and SAAADI. The CDR3 length is 15 residues. The CDR3 nucleotides are TGCGCCAGCAGTGGGAGGACTAGCGGGTTATACGAGCAGTACTTC. Amino acid sequence: CASSGRTSGLYEQYF.

The chain recombines TRBV24-1 with TRBJ2-1; 10 bases agree with TRBD1. The CDR3 spans 16 residues. Germline trimming cut 4 bases from V and 6 bases from J; bases unmatched to any gene: 8. Germline V gene sequence: CDR1 KGHDR, CDR2 SFDVKD. CDR3 amino acids: CATSDTRQGAGNEQFF. CDR3 nucleotides: TGTGCCACCAGTGACACCCGACAGGGGGCTGGCAATGAGCAGTTCTTC.

This chain links TRBV27 with TRBJ2-7, with TRBD1 as a possible D gene (6 bases). Trimming removed 6 bases from V and 3 bases from J, with 15 bases in between. From germline, CDR1 is MNHEY and CDR2 SMNVEV (reference sequence). The length of the CDR3 is 14 residues. CDR3 region: CASRAGTRIYEQYF. The CDR3 DNA sequence: TGTGCCAGCAGGGCTGGGACAAGAATCTACGAGCAGTACTTC.

This clonotype showed up just a few times. This chain connects TRBV27 to TRBJ2-5; D possibly corresponds to TRBD1 (5 bases). V was cut by 11 bases and J by 2 bases, with 21 bases left in between. The CDR3 is 15 residues long. Germline CDR1 reads MNHEY; CDR2 reads SMNVEV (reference sequence). CDR3 protein: CAGHGASGPQETQYF. The CDR3 region has the DNA TGTGCCGGCCATGGGGCTAGTGGGCCACAAGAGACCCAGTACTTC.

This clonotype was found many times. The CDR3 DNA sequence: TGTGCCAGCTCTCTTTTTCGGGTGCTAGCCAAAAACATTCAGTACTTC. The encoded protein is CASSLFRVLAKNIQYF. The rearrangement uses TRBV6-2 or TRBV6-3 and TRBJ2-4, with no clear D. In germline, CDR1 is MNHEY, CDR2 SVGEGT. The length of the CDR3 is 16 residues. The V end lost 8 bases, the J end lost 0 bases, and 17 bases lay between the germline ends.

The V gene is TRBV20-1, the J gene TRBJ1-4, with TRBD1 matching over 10 bases. The CDR3 sequence is 13 residues long. V gave up 6 bases and J gave up 9 bases; unmatched junction bases: 7. Germline assignment: CDR1 DFQATT and CDR2 SNEGSKA (reference sequence). CDR3: CSALWTGGQKLFF. CDR3 coding DNA: TGCAGTGCCCTGTGGACAGGGGGACAAAAACTGTTTTTT.

The J gene is TRBJ1-4, the V gene TRBV3-1; D not certain. Trimming shortened V by 1 base and J by 7 bases, and 13 bases separated the two germline ends. The germline V gene has CDR1 LGHDT and CDR2 YNNKEL (reference sequence). This CDR3 has 15 residues. The CDR3 region has the DNA TGTGCCAGCAGCCAAGGCGGAGGGTTTACTGAAAAACTGTTTTTT. Residues: CASSQGGGFTEKLFF.

This chain links TRBV3-1 with TRBJ2-5, with D possibly TRBD1 on 5 matching bases. Trimming shortened V by 5 bases and J by 3 bases, and 13 bases separated the two germline ends. Germline-derived CDR1 and CDR2 are LGHDT and YNNKEL (reference sequence). The CDR3 is 14 residues long. The CDR3 reads CASSGPGLKETQYF. The CDR3 coding sequence is TGTGCCAGCAGCGGACCAGGGCTCAAAGAGACCCAGTACTTC.

This clonotype turned up a few times. A read error is possible here, since a much larger clone lies one base away. The chain has TRBV5-6 and TRBJ1-1; TRBD1 is a possible D gene (5 bases). The CDR3 runs 13 residues. Looked up from germline, CDR1 is SGHDT and CDR2 is YYEEEE. Trimming pared 4 bases from V and 1 base from J, leaving 8 bases between. The CDR3 bases are TGTGCCAGCAGCCATGGACAGAACACTGAAGCTTTCTTT. Its translation: CASSHGQNTEAFF.

The chain is built from TRBV7-2 and TRBJ2-1; 11 nucleotides agree with TRBD2. Germline loops: CDR1 SGHTA, CDR2 FQGNSA. V lost 3 bases to trimming and J lost 7 bases; unmatched junction nucleotides: 11. This CDR3 comprises 17 residues. The CDR3: CASSLAWLAGGGNEQFF. CDR3 in DNA: TGTGCCAGCAGCTTGGCCTGGCTAGCGGGGGGCGGAAATGAGCAGTTCTTC. The whole variable domain, remainder taken from reference TRBV7-2 and TRBJ2-1, is GAGVSQSPSNKVTEKGKDVELRCDPISGHTALYWYRQSLGQGLEFLIYFQGNSAPDKSGLPSDRFSAERTGGSVSTLTIQRTQQEDSAVYLCASSLAWLAGGGNEQFFGPGTRLTVL.